A single sample gave rise to the 22 T cell receptor beta chains below, sequenced in a study. TCRdb reprocessed the reads via MiXCR and lists one record per CDR3 protein. The sample carries about 3,900 distinct CDR3 sequences, about 11% recorded once. Sequences were obtained from CD4+ T cells from synovial fluid. These receptors were obtained from a human donor with rheumatoid arthritis.

This clonotype occurred many times. The rearrangement joins TRBV4-3 to TRBJ2-5; D remains unclear. The CDR3 spans 14 residues. Trimming took 0 bases from V and 1 from J, leaving 6 bases between them. CDR1 is LGHNA, CDR2 YSLEER, per germline. CDR3 protein: CASSQDPGQETQYF. The CDR3 DNA sequence: TGCGCCAGCAGCCAAGATCCAGGCCAAGAGACCCAGTACTTC.

Relative to its sample, this clonotype is medium-sized. This rearrangement joins TRBV29-1 to TRBJ2-1; the match to TRBD1 covers 9 bases. From germline, CDR1 is SQVTM and CDR2 ANQGSEA. The ends lost 4 bases at V and 10 bases at J; junction bases unmatched: 14. This CDR3 contains 15 residues. The CDR3 sequence: CSVGQGGWYSKEQFF. In DNA, the CDR3 is TGCAGCGTTGGACAGGGGGGATGGTATTCTAAGGAGCAGTTCTTC.

Within the sample, this clonotype is medium-sized. The gene calls are TRBV6-2 or TRBV6-3 and TRBJ2-1, with 7 positions matching TRBD2. Germline lookup yields CDR1 MNHEY and CDR2 SVGEGT. With 10 bases clipped from V and 2 bases from J, the junction kept 8 bases outside the gene matches. The CDR3 spans 14 residues. CDR3 protein: CATTIAGAYNEQFF. CDR3 DNA sequence: TGTGCCACCACAATAGCGGGCGCCTACAATGAGCAGTTCTTC.

The sample holds many counts of this clonotype. This sequence joins TRBV20-1 and TRBJ2-1, with D possibly TRBD2 on 6 matching bases. V lost 3 bases and J lost 9, with 24 bases in between. This CDR3 has 16 amino acids. The germline V gene has CDR1 DFQATT and CDR2 SNEGSKA (reference sequence). This chain's CDR3 is CSASSLRSGLGSEQFF. In nucleotides, the CDR3 is TGCAGTGCTAGCTCATTACGGAGCGGGTTGGGCAGTGAGCAGTTCTTC.

This clonotype ranks as medium-sized. This sequence joins TRBV28 and TRBJ1-1; D ambiguous. The V end lost 6 bases, the J end lost 3 bases, and 14 bases lay between the germline ends. This CDR3 contains 14 residues. Germline values: CDR1 MDHEN, CDR2 SYDVKM. The CDR3 DNA follows: TGTGCCAGCAGCCGGCGGTTAGAGTACACTGAAGCTTTCTTT. Its translation is CASSRRLEYTEAFF. Full variable domain (missing parts from reference TRBV28 and TRBJ1-1): DVKVTQSSRYLVKRTGEKVFLECVQDMDHENMFWYRQDPGLGLRLIYFSYDVKMKEKGDIPEGYSVSREKKERFSLILESASTNQTSMYLCASSRRLEYTEAFFGQGTRLTVV.

By share, this clonotype ranks as medium-sized (0.01 to 0.1%). The chain recombines TRBV5-4 with TRBJ2-3; 8 bases fit TRBD2. V shed 0 bases, J shed 0 bases, and the junction held 6 bases outside the gene matches. The CDR3 covers 17 residues. CDR1 is SGHNT, CDR2 YYREEE, per germline (reference sequence). CDR3 region: CASSLATSSGSTDTQYF. The CDR3 DNA follows: TGTGCCAGCAGCTTGGCGACGTCTAGCGGGAGCACAGATACGCAGTATTTT. Variable domain in full (rest from reference TRBV5-4 and TRBJ2-3): ETGVTQSPTHLIKTRGQQVTLRCSSQSGHNTVSWYQQALGQGPQFIFQYYREEENGRGNFPPRFSGLQFPNYSSELNVNALELDDSALYLCASSLATSSGSTDTQYFGPGTRLTVL.

This clonotype is medium-sized by share. CDR3 amino acids: CASSSTGTGGTETQYF. The CDR3 bases are TGTGCCAGCAGCTCGACCGGGACAGGGGGCACGGAGACCCAGTACTTC. This chain connects TRBV7-2 to TRBJ2-5; 12 positions match TRBD1. CDR1 SGHTA and CDR2 FQGNSA come from the germline V gene. With 4 bases clipped from V and 5 bases from J, the junction kept 8 bases outside the gene matches. The CDR3 covers 16 residues.

By sample share, this clonotype is medium-sized. V and J are TRBV5-1 and TRBJ2-6; weak D call: TRBD2 (5 bases). Germline assignment: CDR1 SGHRS and CDR2 YFSETQ. Trimming stripped 7 bases from V and 1 base from J, with 9 bases between. CDR3 length equals 14 residues. CDR3 nucleotides: TGCGCCAGCTCCCGGGATTCTGGGGCCAACGTCCTGACTTTC. It encodes CASSRDSGANVLTF.

In its sample, this clonotype is medium-sized (0.01 to 0.1%). This chain joins TRBV5-1 and TRBJ2-4; no definite D call. The CDR3 extends over 15 amino acids. Germline V gene data show CDR1 as SGHRS and CDR2 as YFSETQ. The V end was cut by 5 bases, the J end by 0 bases, with 12 bases between. The CDR3: CASRENSLAKNIQYF. The CDR3, as DNA: TGCGCCAGCAGAGAGAATTCTCTAGCCAAAAACATTCAGTACTTC. The full variable domain, in which reference TRBV5-1 and TRBJ2-4 provide the parts outside the CDR3, is KAGVTQTPRYLIKTRGQQVTLSCSPISGHRSVSWYQQTPGQGLQFLFEYFSETQRNKGNFPGRFSGRQFSNSRSEMNVSTLELGDSALYLCASRENSLAKNIQYFGAGTRLSVL.

This clonotype showed up many times. The chain recombines TRBV7-2 with TRBJ1-5; weak D call: TRBD1 (5 bases). The CDR3 contains 15 residues. Trimming removed 4 bases at V and 2 bases at J, with 12 bases between. The germline CDR1 and CDR2 sequences are SGHTA and FQGNSA. CDR3 coding DNA: TGTGCCAGCAGCTCCTTGGGGACGGGCAATCAGCCCCAGCATTTT. Its protein product is CASSSLGTGNQPQHF.

This clonotype counts as medium-sized. This rearrangement joins TRBV11-2 to TRBJ2-3; D ambiguous. The germline gives CDR1 SGHAT, CDR2 FQNNGV. Between the trimmed V and J ends, which lost 1 base and 0 bases, there was a span of 5 bases. The CDR3 runs 14 residues. CDR3 residues: CASSLVGSTDTQYF. Written as DNA, the CDR3 is TGTGCCAGCAGCTTAGTGGGTAGCACAGATACGCAGTATTTT.

This clonotype came up a few times. V gene TRBV28 combines with J gene TRBJ2-7; 9 positions agree with TRBD2. The CDR3 covers 16 residues. CDR1 is MDHEN, CDR2 SYDVKM, per germline. CDR3 coding DNA: TGTGTCAGTAGTTCCCAGGGAGCGGGAGGCCTCTACGAGCAGTACTTC. Translation: CVSSSQGAGGLYEQYF.

This clonotype rates as medium-sized. The chain has TRBV20-1 and TRBJ2-3, with TRBD1 identical over 9 bases. The junction had 12 bases not matched to a gene; V was cut back by 5 bases and J by 0 bases. This CDR3 contains 17 residues. CDR1 and CDR2 (germline): DFQATT, SNEGSKA (reference sequence). The CDR3 sequence: CSAPGQPGTGSTDTQYF. DNA of the CDR3: TGCAGTGCTCCCGGCCAACCCGGGACAGGGAGCACAGATACGCAGTATTTT.

Ten or more counts support this clonotype. V is TRBV12-3 or TRBV12-4 and J is TRBJ1-4; D may be TRBD1 (5 bases). The CDR3 covers 14 residues. V lost 5 bases to trimming and J lost 8 bases, with 15 bases between them. The CDR3: CASSPGGQGEKLFF. DNA of the CDR3: TGTGCCAGCAGTCCCGGAGGACAAGGGGAAAAACTGTTTTTT.

This clonotype is labeled as medium-sized. The rearrangement uses TRBV7-2 and TRBJ2-1; D gene unclear. The CDR3 covers 13 residues. Germline V gives CDR1 SGHTA, CDR2 FQGNSA. V was cut by 1 base and J by 15 bases, with 16 bases left in between. The CDR3 spells CASSLEANFVRFF. The CDR3 DNA sequence: TGTGCCAGCAGCTTAGAAGCAAATTTCGTAAGGTTCTTC. Supplemented by reference TRBV7-2 and TRBJ2-1, the full variable domain reads GAGVSQSPSNKVTEKGKDVELRCDPISGHTALYWYRQSLGQGLEFLIYFQGNSAPDKSGLPSDRFSAERTGGSVSTLTIQRTQQEDSAVYLCASSLEANFVRFFGPGTRLTVL.

This clonotype is classed as medium-sized. The rearrangement joins TRBV10-3 to TRBJ2-7; D is undetermined. Per germline, CDR1 ENHRY and CDR2 SYGVKD. The CDR3 contains 14 residues. V gave up 3 bases and J gave up 4 bases, with 13 bases separating them. The CDR3 bases are TGTGCCATCAGTGATTCGGTCTCAGCGTACGAGCAGTACTTC. It specifies CAISDSVSAYEQYF.

By share of the sample, this clonotype is medium-sized (0.01 to 0.1%). This chain uses TRBV4-2 with TRBJ2-2; D is perhaps TRBD2 (5 bases). V lost 2 bases and J 6 bases, leaving 13 bases between the germline ends. There are 15 residues in the CDR3. Germline V gives CDR1 LGHNA, CDR2 YNFKEQ. For the CDR3, the DNA is TGTGCCAGCAGCCAACGAGGGAGCAAGTCCGGGGAGCTGTTTTTT. Amino acids: CASSQRGSKSGELFF.

This clonotype counts as large. The chain links TRBV29-1 to TRBJ1-2, with 7 nucleotides matching TRBD1. The CDR3 length is 15 residues. V gave up 6 bases and J gave up 6 bases; unmatched junction bases: 16. Germline CDR1 reads SQVTM; CDR2 reads ANQGSEA. The CDR3 loop reads CSVNTDAGGWNGYTF. Here the CDR3 DNA reads TGCAGCGTAAACACTGACGCAGGGGGTTGGAATGGCTACACCTTC.

Within the sample, this clonotype is medium-sized. The chain has TRBV5-1 and TRBJ2-5; D remains unclear. V lost 1 base and J lost 3, with 7 bases in between. Germline assignment: CDR1 SGHRS and CDR2 YFSETQ. The CDR3 is made up of 13 amino acids. The CDR3 loop is CASSLNPKETQYF. CDR3 bases: TGCGCCAGCAGCTTGAATCCCAAAGAGACCCAGTACTTC.

This clonotype is deemed medium-sized (0.01 to 0.1%). The chain couples TRBV10-1 to TRBJ2-7; D may correspond to TRBD1 or TRBD2 (5 bases each). Trimming left V 6 bases short and J 6 bases short, with 15 bases between. The CDR3 is made up of 13 amino acids. Looked up from germline, CDR1 is WNHNN and CDR2 is SYGVQD (reference sequence). The CDR3 DNA follows: TGCGCCAGCAGCCCGGGACCGAAACGCGAGCAGTACTTC. Its protein is CASSPGPKREQYF.

This clonotype was seen at least ten times. The rearrangement uses TRBV27 and TRBJ1-5; D remains unclear. V dropped 5 bases and J dropped 0 bases, with 14 bases sitting between them. This CDR3 is built from 16 residues. Germline loops: CDR1 MNHEY, CDR2 SMNVEV (reference sequence). Here the CDR3 reads CASSPRTGSSNQPQHF. CDR3 bases: TGTGCCAGCAGTCCACGGACGGGCTCTAGCAATCAGCCCCAGCATTTT.

This clonotype was found a few times. The V and J genes are TRBV30 and TRBJ1-1; D remains unclear. Deletions cut 5 bases from V and 0 bases from J, with 7 bases between. From germline, CDR1 is GTSNPN and CDR2 SVGIG (reference sequence). This CDR3 contains 12 residues. The CDR3 reads CAWGDLNTEAFF. DNA of the CDR3: TGTGCCTGGGGAGATTTGAACACTGAAGCTTTCTTT.